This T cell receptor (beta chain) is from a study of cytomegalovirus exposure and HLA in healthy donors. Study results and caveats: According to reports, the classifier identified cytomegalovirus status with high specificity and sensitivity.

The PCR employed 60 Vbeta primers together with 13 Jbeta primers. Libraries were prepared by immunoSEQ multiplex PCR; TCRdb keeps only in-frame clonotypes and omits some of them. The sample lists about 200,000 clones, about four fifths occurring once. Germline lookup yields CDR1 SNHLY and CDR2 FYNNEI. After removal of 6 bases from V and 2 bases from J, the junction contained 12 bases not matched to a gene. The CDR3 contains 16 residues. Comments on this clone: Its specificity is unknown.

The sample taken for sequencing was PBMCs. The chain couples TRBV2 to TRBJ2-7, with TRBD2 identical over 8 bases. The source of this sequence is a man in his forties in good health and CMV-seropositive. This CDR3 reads CASRENSGTSAYEQYF. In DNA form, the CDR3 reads TGTGCCAGCAGAGAAAATAGCGGGACGTCGGCCTACGAGCAGTACTTC.